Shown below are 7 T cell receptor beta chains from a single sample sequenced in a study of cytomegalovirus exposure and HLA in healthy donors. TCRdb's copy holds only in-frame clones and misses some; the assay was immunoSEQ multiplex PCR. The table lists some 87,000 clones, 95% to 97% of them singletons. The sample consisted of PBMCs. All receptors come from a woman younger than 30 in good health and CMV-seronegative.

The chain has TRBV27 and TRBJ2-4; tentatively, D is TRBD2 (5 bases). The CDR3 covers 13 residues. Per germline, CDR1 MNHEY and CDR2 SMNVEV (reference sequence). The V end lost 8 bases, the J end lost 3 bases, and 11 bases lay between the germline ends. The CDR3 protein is CASGLGGKNIQYF. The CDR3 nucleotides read TGTGCCAGCGGACTGGGCGGCAAAAACATTCAGTACTTC.

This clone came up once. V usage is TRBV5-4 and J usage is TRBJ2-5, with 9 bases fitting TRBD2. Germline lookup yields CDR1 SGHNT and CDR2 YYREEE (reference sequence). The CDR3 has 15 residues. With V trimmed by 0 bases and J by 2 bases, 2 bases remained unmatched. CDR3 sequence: CASSLVLAGQETQYF. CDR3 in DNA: TGTGCCAGCAGCTTGGTTCTAGCGGGACAAGAGACCCAGTACTTC.

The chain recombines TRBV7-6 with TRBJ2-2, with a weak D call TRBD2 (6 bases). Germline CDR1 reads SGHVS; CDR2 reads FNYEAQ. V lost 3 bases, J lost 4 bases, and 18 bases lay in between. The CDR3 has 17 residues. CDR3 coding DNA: TGTGCCAGCAGCTTCAGACCCCCCGGAGCGGGCACCGGGGAGCTGTTTTTT. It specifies CASSFRPPGAGTGELFF.

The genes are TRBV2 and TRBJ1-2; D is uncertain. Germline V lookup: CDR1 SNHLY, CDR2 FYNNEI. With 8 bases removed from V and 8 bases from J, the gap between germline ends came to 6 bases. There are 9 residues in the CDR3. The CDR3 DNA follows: TGTGCCAGCCCTCGGGGCTACACCTTC. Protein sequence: CASPRGYTF.

CDR3 bases: TGTGCCAGCTCACCACCTTCCAGGCCCGAAGATGGCTACACCTTC. Its protein is CASSPPSRPEDGYTF. This rearrangement joins TRBV18 to TRBJ1-2; D not certain. V lost 0 bases and J 6 bases, leaving 14 bases between the germline ends. Germline V CDR1 and CDR2: KGHSH, LQKENI. The CDR3 is 15 residues long.

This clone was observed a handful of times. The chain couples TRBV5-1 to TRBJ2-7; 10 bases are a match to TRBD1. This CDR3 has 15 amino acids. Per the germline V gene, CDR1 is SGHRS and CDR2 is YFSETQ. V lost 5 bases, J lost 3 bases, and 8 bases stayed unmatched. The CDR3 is CASSWTGTGDYEQYF. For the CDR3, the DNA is TGCGCCAGCAGTTGGACCGGGACAGGGGACTACGAGCAGTACTTC.

CDR3 bases: TGTGCCAGCAGCACGGGACTAGCTGCGATCACAGATACGCAGTATTTT. As protein: CASSTGLAAITDTQYF. The chain is built from TRBV9 and TRBJ2-3, with 9 bases that match TRBD2. Per the germline V gene, CDR1 is SGDLS and CDR2 is YYNGEE. The CDR3 extends over 16 amino acids. Germline trimming cut 4 bases from V and 2 bases from J; bases unmatched to any gene: 8.